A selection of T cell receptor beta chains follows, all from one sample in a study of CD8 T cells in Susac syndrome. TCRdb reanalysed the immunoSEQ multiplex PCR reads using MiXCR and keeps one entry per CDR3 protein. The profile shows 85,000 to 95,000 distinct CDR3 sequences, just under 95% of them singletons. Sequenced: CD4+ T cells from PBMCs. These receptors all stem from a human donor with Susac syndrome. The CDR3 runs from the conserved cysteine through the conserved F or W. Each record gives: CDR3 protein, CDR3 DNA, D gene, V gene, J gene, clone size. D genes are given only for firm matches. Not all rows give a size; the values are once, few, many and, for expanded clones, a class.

CASSRTGGLNSPLHF,TGTGCCAGCAGTCGTACAGGGGGACTAAATTCACCCCTCCACTTT,TRBD1,TRBV25-1,TRBJ1-6,once
CASSLKARTKSLEQYF,TGTGCCAGCAGTTTAAAGGCGAGGACTAAATCGTTGGAGCAGTACTTC,.,TRBV12-3/TRBV12-4,TRBJ2-7,.
CSALTPGQETQYF,TGCAGCGCCCTAACCCCGGGGCAAGAGACCCAGTACTTC,.,TRBV29-1,TRBJ2-5,.
CASSLVLAGETQYF,TGCGCCAGCAGCTTGGTCCTAGCGGGAGAGACCCAGTACTTC,TRBD2,TRBV5-1,TRBJ2-5,few
CATSLQGDTQYF,TGTGCCACCAGTTTACAAGGAGATACGCAGTATTTT,.,TRBV24-1,TRBJ2-3,.
CASSQASANEQFF,TGTGCCAGCAGCCAAGCGTCAGCAAATGAGCAGTTCTTC,.,TRBV3-1,TRBJ2-1,.
CASSFPGANYGYTF,TGTGCCAGCAGTTTCCCGGGGGCGAACTATGGCTACACCTTC,.,TRBV2,TRBJ1-2,.
CAWRVGRGTDTQYF,TGTGCCTGGAGAGTCGGCAGGGGAACAGATACGCAGTATTTT,.,TRBV30,TRBJ2-3,.
CASSRDSLAGNEQFF,TGTGCCAGCAGCCGGGACAGCCTGGCGGGGAATGAGCAGTTCTTC,.,TRBV7-9,TRBJ2-1,.
CASSLASGGGYEQYF,TGTGCCAGCAGCTTAGCGTCAGGCGGAGGCTACGAGCAGTACTTC,.,TRBV7-9,TRBJ2-7,.
CSARSTMNTEAFF,TGCAGTGCCCGCAGTACCATGAACACTGAAGCTTTCTTT,.,TRBV20-1,TRBJ1-1,.
CSARVGYGGSPLHF,TGCAGTGCTAGAGTAGGCTATGGGGGATCACCCCTCCACTTT,.,TRBV20-1,TRBJ1-6,.
CASSKAGQGRTGELFF,TGTGCCAGTAGTAAGGCTGGACAGGGTCGTACCGGGGAGCTGTTTTTT,TRBD1,TRBV19,TRBJ2-2,.
CASSSGAPTEAFF,TGTGCCAGCAGTTCGGGGGCGCCTACTGAAGCTTTCTTT,.,TRBV6-6,TRBJ1-1,once
CASSQPEGSGANVLTF,TGTGCCAGCAGCCAACCCGAGGGGTCTGGGGCCAACGTCCTGACTTTC,.,TRBV9,TRBJ2-6,.
CSASHWPQHF,TGCAGTGCTAGTCATTGGCCCCAGCATTTT,.,TRBV20-1,TRBJ1-5,once
CASSRSGTLNEQFF,TGTGCCAGCAGTAGATCCGGGACTCTCAATGAGCAGTTCTTC,.,TRBV6-4,TRBJ2-1,.
CARTPDEQFF,TGTGCCCGGACTCCCGATGAGCAGTTCTTC,.,TRBV7-9,TRBJ2-1,.
CSADPDNEQFF,TGCAGCGCCGATCCCGACAATGAGCAGTTCTTC,.,TRBV29-1,TRBJ2-1,.
CASSGVRGTGELFF,TGTGCCAGCTCGGGGGTTAGGGGCACCGGGGAGCTGTTTTTT,.,TRBV6-5,TRBJ2-2,.
CATPGHASSPLHF,TGTGCCACTCCGGGACACGCATCTTCACCCCTCCACTTT,.,TRBV19,TRBJ1-6,.
CAWAGTDNQPQHF,TGTGCCTGGGCCGGGACAGACAATCAGCCCCAGCATTTT,TRBD1,TRBV30,TRBJ1-5,.
CASSFDPRQRYF,TGTGCCAGCAGCTTCGACCCCCGCCAAAGGTATTTT,.,TRBV11-2,TRBJ2-3,once
CASSTTGSDTEAFF,TGTGCCAGCTCAACAACAGGGTCGGACACTGAAGCTTTCTTT,.,TRBV18,TRBJ1-1,.
CASRFSGSNQPQHF,TGTGCCAGCAGATTCAGCGGCAGCAATCAGCCCCAGCATTTT,.,TRBV2,TRBJ1-5,.
CASSQGTTNTGELFF,TGCGCCAGCAGCCAGGGGACTACGAACACCGGGGAGCTGTTTTTT,TRBD2,TRBV4-3,TRBJ2-2,.
CASSQVQGTSGSYEQYF,TGCGCCAGCAGCCAAGTTCAAGGGACTAGCGGCTCCTACGAGCAGTACTTC,TRBD2,TRBV4-1,TRBJ2-7,once